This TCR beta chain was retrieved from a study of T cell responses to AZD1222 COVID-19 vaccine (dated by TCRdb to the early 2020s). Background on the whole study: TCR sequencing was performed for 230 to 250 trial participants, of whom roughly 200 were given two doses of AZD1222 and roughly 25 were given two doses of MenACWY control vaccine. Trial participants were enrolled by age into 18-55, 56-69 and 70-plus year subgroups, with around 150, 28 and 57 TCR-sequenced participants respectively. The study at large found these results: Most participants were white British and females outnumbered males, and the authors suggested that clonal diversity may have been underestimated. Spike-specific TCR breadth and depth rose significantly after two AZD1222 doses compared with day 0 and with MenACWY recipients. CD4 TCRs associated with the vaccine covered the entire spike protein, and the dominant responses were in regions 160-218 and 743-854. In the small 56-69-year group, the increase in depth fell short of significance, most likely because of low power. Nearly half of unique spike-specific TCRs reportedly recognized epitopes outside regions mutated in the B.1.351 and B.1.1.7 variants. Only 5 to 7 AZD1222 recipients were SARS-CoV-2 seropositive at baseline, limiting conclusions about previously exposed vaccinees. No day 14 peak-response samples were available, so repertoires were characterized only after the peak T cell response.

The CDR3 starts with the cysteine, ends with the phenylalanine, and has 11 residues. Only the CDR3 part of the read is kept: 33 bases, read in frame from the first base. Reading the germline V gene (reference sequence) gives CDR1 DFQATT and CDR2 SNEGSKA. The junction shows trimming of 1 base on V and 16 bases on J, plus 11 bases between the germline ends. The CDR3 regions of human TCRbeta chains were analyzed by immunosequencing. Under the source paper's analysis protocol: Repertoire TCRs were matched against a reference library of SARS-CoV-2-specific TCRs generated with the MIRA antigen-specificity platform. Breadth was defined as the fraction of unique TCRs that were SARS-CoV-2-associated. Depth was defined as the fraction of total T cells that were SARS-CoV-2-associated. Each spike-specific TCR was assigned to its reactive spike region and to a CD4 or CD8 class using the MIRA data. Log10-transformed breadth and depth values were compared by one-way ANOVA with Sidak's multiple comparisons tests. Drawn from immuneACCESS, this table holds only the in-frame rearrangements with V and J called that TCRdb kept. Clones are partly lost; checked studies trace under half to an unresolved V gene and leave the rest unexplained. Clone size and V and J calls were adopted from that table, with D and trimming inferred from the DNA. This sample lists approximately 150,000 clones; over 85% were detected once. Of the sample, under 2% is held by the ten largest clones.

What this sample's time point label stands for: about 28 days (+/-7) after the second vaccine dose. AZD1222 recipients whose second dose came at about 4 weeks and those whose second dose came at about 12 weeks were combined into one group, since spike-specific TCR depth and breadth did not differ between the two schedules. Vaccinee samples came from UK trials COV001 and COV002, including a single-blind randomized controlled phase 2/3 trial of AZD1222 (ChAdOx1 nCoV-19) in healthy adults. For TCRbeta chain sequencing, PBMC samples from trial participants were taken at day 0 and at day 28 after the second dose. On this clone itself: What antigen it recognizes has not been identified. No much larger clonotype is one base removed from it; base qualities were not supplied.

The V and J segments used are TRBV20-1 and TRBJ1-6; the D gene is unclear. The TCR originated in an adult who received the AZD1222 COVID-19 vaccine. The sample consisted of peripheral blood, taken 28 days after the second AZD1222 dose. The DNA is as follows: TGCAGTGCTAGAGGGGATCCGTCTCTCCACTTT. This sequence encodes CSARGDPSLHF.